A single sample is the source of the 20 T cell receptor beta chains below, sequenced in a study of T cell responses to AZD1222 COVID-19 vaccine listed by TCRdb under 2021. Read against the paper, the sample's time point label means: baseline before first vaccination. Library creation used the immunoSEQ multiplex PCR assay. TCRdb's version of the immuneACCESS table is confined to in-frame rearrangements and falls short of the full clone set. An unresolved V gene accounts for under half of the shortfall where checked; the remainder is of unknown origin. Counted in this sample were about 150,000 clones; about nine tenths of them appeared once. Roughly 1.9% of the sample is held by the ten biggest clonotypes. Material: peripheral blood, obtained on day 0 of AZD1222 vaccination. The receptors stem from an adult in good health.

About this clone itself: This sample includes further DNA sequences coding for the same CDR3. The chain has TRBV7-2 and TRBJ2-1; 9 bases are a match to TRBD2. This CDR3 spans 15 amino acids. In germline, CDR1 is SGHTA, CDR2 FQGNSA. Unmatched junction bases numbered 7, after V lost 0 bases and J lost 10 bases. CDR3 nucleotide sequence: TGTGCCAGCAGCTTAGCCTTAGCGGGGGTTAACGAGCAGTTCTTC. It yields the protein CASSLALAGVNEQFF.

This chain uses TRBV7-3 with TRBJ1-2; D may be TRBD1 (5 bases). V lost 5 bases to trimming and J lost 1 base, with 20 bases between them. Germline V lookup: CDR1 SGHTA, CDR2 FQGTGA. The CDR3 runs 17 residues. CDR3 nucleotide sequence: TGTGCCAGCAGCCCCAGTTTCCAGGGTGGGAATAACTATGGCTACACCTTC. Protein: CASSPSFQGGNNYGYTF.

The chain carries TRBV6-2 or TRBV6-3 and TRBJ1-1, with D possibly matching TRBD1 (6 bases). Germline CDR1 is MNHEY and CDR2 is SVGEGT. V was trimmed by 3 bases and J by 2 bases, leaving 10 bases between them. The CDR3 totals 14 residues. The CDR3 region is CASSYSGTNTEAFF. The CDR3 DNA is TGTGCCAGCAGTTATTCTGGGACAAACACTGAAGCTTTCTTT.

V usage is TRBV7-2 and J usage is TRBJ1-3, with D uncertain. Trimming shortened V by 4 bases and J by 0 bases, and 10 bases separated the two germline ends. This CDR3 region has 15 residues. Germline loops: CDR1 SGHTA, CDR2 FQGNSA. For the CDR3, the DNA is TGTGCCAGCAGCTGGGAAGGGAACTCTGGAAACACCATATATTTT. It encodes CASSWEGNSGNTIYF.

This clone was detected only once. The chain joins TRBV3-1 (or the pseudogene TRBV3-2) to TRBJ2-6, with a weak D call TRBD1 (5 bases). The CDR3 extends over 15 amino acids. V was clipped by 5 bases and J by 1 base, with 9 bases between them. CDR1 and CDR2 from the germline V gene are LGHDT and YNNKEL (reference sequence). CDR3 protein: CASSKRGSGANVLTF. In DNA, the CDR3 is TGTGCCAGCAGCAAAAGGGGTTCTGGGGCCAACGTCCTGACTTTC.

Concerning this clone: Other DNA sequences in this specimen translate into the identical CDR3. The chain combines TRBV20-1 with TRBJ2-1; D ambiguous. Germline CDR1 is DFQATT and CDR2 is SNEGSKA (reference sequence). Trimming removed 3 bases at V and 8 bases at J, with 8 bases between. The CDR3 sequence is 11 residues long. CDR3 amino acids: CSASDRDEQFF. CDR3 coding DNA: TGCAGTGCTAGTGACCGGGATGAGCAGTTCTTC.

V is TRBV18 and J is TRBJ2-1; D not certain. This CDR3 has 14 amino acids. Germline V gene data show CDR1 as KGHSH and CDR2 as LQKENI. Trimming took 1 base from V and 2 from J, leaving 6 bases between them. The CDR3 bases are TGTGCCAGCTCACCACAGAACACCTACAATGAGCAGTTCTTC. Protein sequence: CASSPQNTYNEQFF.

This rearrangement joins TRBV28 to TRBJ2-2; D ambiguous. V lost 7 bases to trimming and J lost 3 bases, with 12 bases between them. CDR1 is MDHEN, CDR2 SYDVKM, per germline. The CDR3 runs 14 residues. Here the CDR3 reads CASTTHRDTGELFF. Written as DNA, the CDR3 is TGTGCCAGCACGACTCACAGAGACACCGGGGAGCTGTTTTTT.

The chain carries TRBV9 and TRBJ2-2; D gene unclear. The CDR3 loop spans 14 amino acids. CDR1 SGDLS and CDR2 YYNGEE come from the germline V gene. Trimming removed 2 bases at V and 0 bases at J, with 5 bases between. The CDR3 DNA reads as TGTGCCAGCAGCGTTTCACCGAACACCGGGGAGCTGTTTTTT. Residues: CASSVSPNTGELFF.

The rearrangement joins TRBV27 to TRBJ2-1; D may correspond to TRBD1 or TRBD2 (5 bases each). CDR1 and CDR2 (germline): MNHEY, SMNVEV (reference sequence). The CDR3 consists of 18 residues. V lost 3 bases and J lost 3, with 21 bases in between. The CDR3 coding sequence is TGTGCCAGCAGTTTCCGAGGGACCCCGAATTTCGTCTACAATGAGCAGTTCTTC. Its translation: CASSFRGTPNFVYNEQFF.

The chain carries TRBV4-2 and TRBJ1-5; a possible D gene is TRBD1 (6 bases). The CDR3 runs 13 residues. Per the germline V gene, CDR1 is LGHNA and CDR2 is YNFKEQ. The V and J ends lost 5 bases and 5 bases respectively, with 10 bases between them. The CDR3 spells CASSLNRDQPQHF. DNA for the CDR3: TGTGCCAGCAGCTTAAACAGGGATCAGCCCCAGCATTTT.

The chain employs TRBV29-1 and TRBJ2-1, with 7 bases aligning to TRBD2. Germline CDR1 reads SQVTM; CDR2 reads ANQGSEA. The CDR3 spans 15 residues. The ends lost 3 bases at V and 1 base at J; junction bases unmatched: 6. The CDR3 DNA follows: TGCAGCGTTGATACCGAGGGAGGGTCCTACAATGAGCAGTTCTTC. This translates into CSVDTEGGSYNEQFF.

The CDR3 reads CAWSLAGGFYTEAFF. In DNA form, the CDR3 reads TGTGCCTGGAGCCTAGCCGGGGGATTTTACACTGAAGCTTTCTTT. The genes are TRBV30 and TRBJ1-1; possible D gene TRBD1, 5 bases. CDR1 GTSNPN and CDR2 SVGIG come from the germline V gene (reference sequence). V was trimmed by 3 bases and J by 3 bases, leaving 17 bases between them. The CDR3 length is 15 residues.

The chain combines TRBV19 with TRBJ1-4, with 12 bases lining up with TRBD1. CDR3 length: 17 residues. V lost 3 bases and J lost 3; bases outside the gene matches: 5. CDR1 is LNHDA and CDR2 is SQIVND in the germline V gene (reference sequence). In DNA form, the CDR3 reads TGTGCCAGTAGTATCTTGGGACAGGGGGCTTCTAATGAAAAACTGTTTTTT. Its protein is CASSILGQGASNEKLFF.

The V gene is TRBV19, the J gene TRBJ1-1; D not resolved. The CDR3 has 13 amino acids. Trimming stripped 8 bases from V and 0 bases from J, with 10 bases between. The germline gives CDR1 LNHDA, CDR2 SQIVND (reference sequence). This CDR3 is CASGGSLNTEAFF. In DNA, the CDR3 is TGTGCCAGTGGAGGAAGTTTGAACACTGAAGCTTTCTTT.

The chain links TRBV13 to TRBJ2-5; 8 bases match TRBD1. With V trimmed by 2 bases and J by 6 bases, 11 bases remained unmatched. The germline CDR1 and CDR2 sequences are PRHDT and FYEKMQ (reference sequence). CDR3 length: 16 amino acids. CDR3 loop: CASSLRIRTGQKTQYF. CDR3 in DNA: TGTGCCAGCAGCTTAAGAATACGGACAGGGCAGAAGACCCAGTACTTC.

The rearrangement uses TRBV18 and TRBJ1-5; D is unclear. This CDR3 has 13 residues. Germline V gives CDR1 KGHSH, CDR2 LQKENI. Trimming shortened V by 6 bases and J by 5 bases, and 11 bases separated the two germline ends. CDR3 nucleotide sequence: TGTGCCAGCTCCCCCAACAGAGATCAGCCCCAGCATTTT. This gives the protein CASSPNRDQPQHF.

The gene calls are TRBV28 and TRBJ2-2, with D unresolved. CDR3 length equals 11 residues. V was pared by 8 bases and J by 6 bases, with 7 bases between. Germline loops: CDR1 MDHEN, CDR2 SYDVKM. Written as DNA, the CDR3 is TGTGCCAGCCAATCCTCCGGGGAGCTGTTTTTT. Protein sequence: CASQSSGELFF.

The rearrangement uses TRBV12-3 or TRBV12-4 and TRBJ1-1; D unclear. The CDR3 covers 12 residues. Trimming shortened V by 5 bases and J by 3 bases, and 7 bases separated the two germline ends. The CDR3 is CASSIGYTEAFF. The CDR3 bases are TGTGCCAGCAGTATTGGGTACACTGAAGCTTTCTTT.

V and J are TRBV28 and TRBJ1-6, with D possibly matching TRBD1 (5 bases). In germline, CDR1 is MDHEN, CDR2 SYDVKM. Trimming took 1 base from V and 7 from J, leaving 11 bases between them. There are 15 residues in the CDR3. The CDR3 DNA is TGTGCCAGCAGTTTATCCGACAAGGGGAATTCACCCCTCCACTTT. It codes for CASSLSDKGNSPLHF.